This TCR beta chain was profiled in a study of PD-L1 blockade in urothelial cancer. Study summary: Beginning in about 2014, patients received atezolizumab, given as 1,200 mg intravenously every 3 weeks. Study conclusions and caveats: Durable-benefit patients had greater expansion of tumor-associated blood clones at 3 weeks.

This clone was observed a handful of times. Antigen: not known. The germline V gene encodes CDR1 SGHVS and CDR2 FQNEAQ. The CDR3 loop spans 15 amino acids. V gave up 5 bases and J gave up 3 bases, with 14 bases separating them. What went into each PCR as a spike was synthetic TCR analog templates. Method: immunoSEQ multiplex PCR; TCRdb's copy keeps in-frame clones and lacks some. In the table there are fewer than 25,000 clones, around nine tenths of which are singletons. The sequencing used PBMCs, collected around atezolizumab (anti-PD-L1) treatment. The TCR sequence derives from a man between 45 and 60 years old with urothelial cancer. This chain uses TRBV7-8 with TRBJ1-5; D unclear. CDR3 loop: CASSQSGSINQPQHF. CDR3 bases: TGTGCCAGCAGCCAGTCCGGGTCCATCAATCAGCCCCAGCATTTT.